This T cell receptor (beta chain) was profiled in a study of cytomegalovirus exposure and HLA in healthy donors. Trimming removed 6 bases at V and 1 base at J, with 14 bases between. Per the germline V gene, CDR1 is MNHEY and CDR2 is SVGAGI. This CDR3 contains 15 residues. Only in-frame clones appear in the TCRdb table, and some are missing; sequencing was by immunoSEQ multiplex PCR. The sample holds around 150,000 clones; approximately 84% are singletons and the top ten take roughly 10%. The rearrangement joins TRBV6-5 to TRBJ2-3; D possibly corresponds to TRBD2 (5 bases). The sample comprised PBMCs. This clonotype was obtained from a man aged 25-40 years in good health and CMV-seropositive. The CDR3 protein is CASSRGRGGTDTQYF. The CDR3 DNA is TGTGCCAGCAGCCGAGGACGGGGAGGCACAGATACGCAGTATTTT.